Listed below are T cell receptor beta chains from one sample, sequenced in a study of cytomegalovirus exposure and HLA in healthy donors. This table comes from immunoSEQ multiplex PCR, and its TCRdb copy is limited to in-frame clones, with some not included. Among 100,000 to 150,000 clones, around three quarters were seen once, and the ten largest hold around 1.3%. Sequenced material: PBMCs. These TCRs come from a female donor in good health and CMV-seronegative. CDR3s leave out the opening cysteine and the closing phenylalanine or tryptophan. Each record gives: V gene, J gene, CDR3 protein.

TRBV7-2,TRBJ2-1,ASSLVGSGRGRPYNEQF
TRBV2,TRBJ1-6,ASSARQGGLPLH
TRBV4-1,.,ASSQYGGGEQY
TRBV2,.,ASSEGGSSYEQY
TRBV10-2,TRBJ2-3,ASSGESGGAGDTQY
TRBV5-6,TRBJ2-1,ASSGPGLTYNEQF
TRBV7-7,TRBJ2-5,ASSPMGGTETQY
TRBV28,TRBJ1-2,ASSSWEGGRNYGYT
TRBV18,TRBJ2-7,ASSPSDRPYEQY
TRBV5-1,TRBJ2-1,ASSLSHYEQF
TRBV18,TRBJ2-2,ASSLGTAELLGELF
TRBV6-6,.,ASSYTGPYEQY
TRBV4-2,TRBJ1-5,ASSPGDRVSSGNQPQH
TRBV6-6,TRBJ2-1,ASSYELAGAHEQF
TRBV27,TRBJ1-2,VSSLIPGGDYT
TRBV9,TRBJ1-1,ASGRQGNTEAF
TRBV5-1,TRBJ2-5,ASSSPGTQETQY
TRBV11-2,TRBJ2-4,ASSLVAGGAKNIQY
TRBV6-5,.,ASSYWGPLRLYEQY
TRBV10-2,TRBJ2-7,ATQGPGQGPEQY
TRBV6-5,TRBJ2-4,ASSYGAGQSNIQY
TRBV7-3,TRBJ1-1,ASSQGPSTSAF
TRBV6-5,TRBJ1-4,ASSYGQGREKLF
TRBV2,TRBJ2-5,ASSRRRETQY
TRBV9,TRBJ2-7,ASSVGGGTAEQY
TRBV9,TRBJ2-2,ASSVSGQLGELF
TRBV5-6,TRBJ1-2,ASSHRTGVNGYT
TRBV15,TRBJ2-5,ATSRPGQGAETQY
TRBV5-1,TRBJ1-1,ASSLVAGNTEAF
TRBV6-5,TRBJ2-7,ASSSPGTYEQY
TRBV29-1,TRBJ2-5,SVGVGGETQY
TRBV10-2,TRBJ2-1,ASSESVLGLAGTNEQF
TRBV29-1,TRBJ1-5,SVEPGMNQPQH
TRBV19,TRBJ2-1,ASSIRSGSSYNEQF
TRBV21-1,TRBJ2-3,ASSLSTSSGSSTDTQY
TRBV28,TRBJ2-5,ASSFRPTGETQY
TRBV14,TRBJ1-6,ASSQDRAGSPLH
TRBV15,TRBJ2-1,ATSRGGLLSSYNEQF
TRBV6-1,.,ASSEWGQGVYEQY
TRBV6-1,TRBJ1-3,ASSEARVGTGNTIY
TRBV27,TRBJ2-7,ASSTSHLAGVYEQY
TRBV2,TRBJ1-5,ASSEWRGEGNQPQH
TRBV28,TRBJ2-7,ASSFGVYEQY
TRBV27,TRBJ2-1,ASSSNHRSSYNEQF
TRBV7-9,TRBJ1-2,ASSLTGEGYGYT
TRBV6-5,TRBJ2-1,ASSVSSAWGQF
TRBV27,TRBJ1-2,ASSAAGFSGYT
TRBV21-1,TRBJ2-2,AAPRTPSGATGELF
TRBV5-1,TRBJ2-3,ASSHQTSGVTDTQY
TRBV20-1,.,SASAGYEQY
TRBV30,TRBJ1-1,AWNAGWTEAF
TRBV7-8,TRBJ1-5,AITAGVSNQPQH
TRBV21-1,TRBJ2-4,ASSRKGTSGKNSQY